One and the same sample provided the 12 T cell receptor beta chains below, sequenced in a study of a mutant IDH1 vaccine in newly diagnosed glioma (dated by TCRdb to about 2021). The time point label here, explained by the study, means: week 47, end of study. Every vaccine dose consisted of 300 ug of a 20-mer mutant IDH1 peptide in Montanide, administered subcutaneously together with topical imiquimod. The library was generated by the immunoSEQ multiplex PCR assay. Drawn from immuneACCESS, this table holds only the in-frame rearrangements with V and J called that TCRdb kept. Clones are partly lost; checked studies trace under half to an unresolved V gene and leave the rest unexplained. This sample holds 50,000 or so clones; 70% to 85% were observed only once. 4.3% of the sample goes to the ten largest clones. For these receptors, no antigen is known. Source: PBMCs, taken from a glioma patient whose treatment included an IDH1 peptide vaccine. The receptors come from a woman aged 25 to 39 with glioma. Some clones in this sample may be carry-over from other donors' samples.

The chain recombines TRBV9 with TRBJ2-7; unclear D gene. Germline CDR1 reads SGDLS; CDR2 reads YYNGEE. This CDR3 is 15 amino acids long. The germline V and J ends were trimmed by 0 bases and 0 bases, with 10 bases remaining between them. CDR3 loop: CASSVGDGSSYEQYF. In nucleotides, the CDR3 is TGTGCCAGCAGCGTAGGAGACGGTAGCTCCTACGAGCAGTACTTC. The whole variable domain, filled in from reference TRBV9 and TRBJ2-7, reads DSGVTQTPKHLITATGQRVTLRCSPRSGDLSVYWYQQSLDQGLQFLIQYYNGEERAKGNILERFSAQQFPDLHSELNLSSLELGDSALYFCASSVGDGSSYEQYFGPGTRLTVT.

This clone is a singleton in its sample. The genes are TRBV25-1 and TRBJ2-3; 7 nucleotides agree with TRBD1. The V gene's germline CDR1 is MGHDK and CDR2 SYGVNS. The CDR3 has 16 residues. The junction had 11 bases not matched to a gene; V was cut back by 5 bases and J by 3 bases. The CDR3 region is CASSHRDSQRTDTQYF. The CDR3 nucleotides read TGTGCCAGCAGTCACCGGGACAGCCAACGGACAGATACGCAGTATTTT.

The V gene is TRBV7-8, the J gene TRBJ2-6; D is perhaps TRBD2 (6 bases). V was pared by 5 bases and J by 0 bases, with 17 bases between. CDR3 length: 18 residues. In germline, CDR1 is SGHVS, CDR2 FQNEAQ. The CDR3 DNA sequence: TGTGCCAGCAGCCTAGGGACTCTACTTATCTCTGGGGCCAACGTCCTGACTTTC. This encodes CASSLGTLLISGANVLTF.

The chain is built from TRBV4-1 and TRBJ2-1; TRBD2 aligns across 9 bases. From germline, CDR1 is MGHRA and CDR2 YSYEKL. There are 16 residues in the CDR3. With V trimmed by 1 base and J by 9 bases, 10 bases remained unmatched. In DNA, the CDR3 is TGCGCCAGCAGCCAAGGGCGGGCTAGCGGGAAGGGTGAGCAGTTCTTC. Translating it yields CASSQGRASGKGEQFF.

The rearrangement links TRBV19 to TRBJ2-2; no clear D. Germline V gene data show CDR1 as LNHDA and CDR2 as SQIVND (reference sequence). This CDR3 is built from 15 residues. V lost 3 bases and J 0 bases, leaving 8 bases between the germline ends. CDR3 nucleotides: TGTGCCAGTAGTATCTCAGGTCCGAACACCGGGGAGCTGTTTTTT. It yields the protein CASSISGPNTGELFF.

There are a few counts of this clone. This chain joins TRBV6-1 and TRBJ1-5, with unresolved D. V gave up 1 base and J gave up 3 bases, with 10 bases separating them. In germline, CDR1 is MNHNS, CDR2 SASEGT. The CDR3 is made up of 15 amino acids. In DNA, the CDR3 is TGTGCCAGCAGTGAAGAGAGGTTCGACAATCAGCCCCAGCATTTT. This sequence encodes CASSEERFDNQPQHF.

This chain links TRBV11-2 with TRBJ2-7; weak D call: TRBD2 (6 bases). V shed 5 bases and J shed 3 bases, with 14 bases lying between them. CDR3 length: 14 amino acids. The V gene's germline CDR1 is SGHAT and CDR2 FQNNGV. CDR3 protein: CASSPPAGHYEQYF. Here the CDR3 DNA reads TGTGCCAGCAGCCCCCCTGCGGGGCACTACGAGCAGTACTTC.

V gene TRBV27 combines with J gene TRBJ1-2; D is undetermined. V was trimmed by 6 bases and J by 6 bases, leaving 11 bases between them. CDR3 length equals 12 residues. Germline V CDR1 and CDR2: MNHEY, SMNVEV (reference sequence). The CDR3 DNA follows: TGTGCCAGCAGGTCCTTACCCGATGGCTACACCTTC. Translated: CASRSLPDGYTF.

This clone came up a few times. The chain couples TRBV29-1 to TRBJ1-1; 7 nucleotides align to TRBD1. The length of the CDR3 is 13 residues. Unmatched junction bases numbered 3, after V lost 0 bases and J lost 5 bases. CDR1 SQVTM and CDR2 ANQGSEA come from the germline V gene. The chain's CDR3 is CSVEERGQTEAFF. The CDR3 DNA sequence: TGCAGCGTTGAAGAAAGGGGGCAAACTGAAGCTTTCTTT.

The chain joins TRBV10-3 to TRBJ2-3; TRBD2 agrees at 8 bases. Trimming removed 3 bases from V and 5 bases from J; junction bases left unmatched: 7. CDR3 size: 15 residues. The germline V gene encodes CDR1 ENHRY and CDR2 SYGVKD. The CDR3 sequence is CAISEGAGEEDTQYF. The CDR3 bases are TGTGCCATCAGTGAAGGAGCGGGAGAGGAAGATACGCAGTATTTT.

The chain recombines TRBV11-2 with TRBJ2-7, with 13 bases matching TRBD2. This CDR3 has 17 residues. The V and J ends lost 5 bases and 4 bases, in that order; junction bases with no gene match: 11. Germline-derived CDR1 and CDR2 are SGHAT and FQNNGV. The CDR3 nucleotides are TGTGCCAGCAGCACCCCCCGGACTAGCGGGAGAACATACGAGCAGTACTTC. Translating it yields CASSTPRTSGRTYEQYF.

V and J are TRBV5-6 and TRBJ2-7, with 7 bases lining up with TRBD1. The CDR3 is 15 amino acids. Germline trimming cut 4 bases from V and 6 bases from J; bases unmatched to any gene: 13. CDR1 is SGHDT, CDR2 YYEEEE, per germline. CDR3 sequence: CASSPGTAIEGEQYF. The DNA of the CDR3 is TGTGCCAGCAGCCCCGGGACAGCCATCGAGGGCGAGCAGTACTTC.